This entry lists 9 T cell receptor beta chains sequenced from one sample in a study of cytomegalovirus exposure and HLA in healthy donors (dated 2017 in TCRdb). The library was generated by the immunoSEQ multiplex PCR assay. For the multiplex PCR, a mixture combining 60 forward primers for TCR Vbeta segments and 13 reverse primers for TCR Jbeta segments was used. Imported from immuneACCESS, the table was reduced by TCRdb to in-frame sequences with V and J called. These copies leave out some clones; in studies compared against another copy, an unresolved V gene accounts for under half, and the cause of the remainder is not known. The sample records about 94,000 clones, more than 65% of which are singletons. The top ten hold over 9% of the sample. Sequencing was done on a sample of PBMCs. The receptors derive from a human donor in good health.

The rearrangement links TRBV15 to TRBJ2-5; 8 bases are a match to TRBD1. Germline CDR1 and CDR2: LNHNV and YYDKDF (reference sequence). The CDR3 has 17 residues. Trimming took 1 base from V and 4 from J; bases not matched to a gene: 11. The CDR3 loop reads CATSRVPGGKIGETQYF. CDR3 nucleotides: TGTGCCACCAGCAGAGTACCAGGGGGCAAGATTGGAGAGACCCAGTACTTC.

The rearrangement joins TRBV6-5 to TRBJ2-7, with 7 nucleotides matching TRBD2. V lost 0 bases, J lost 5 bases, and 4 bases stayed unmatched. Germline V gene data show CDR1 as MNHEY and CDR2 as SVGAGI. This CDR3 contains 14 residues. The CDR3 protein is CASSYSGGVHEQYF. The CDR3 DNA follows: TGTGCCAGCAGTTACTCGGGAGGGGTCCACGAGCAGTACTTC.

This clone has a handful of counts. The CDR3 protein is CASQTNKEGYTF. The CDR3 DNA follows: TGTGCCAGCCAGACCAACAAGGAGGGCTACACCTTC. The rearrangement links TRBV19 to TRBJ1-2; D remains ambiguous. V lost 9 bases and J 8 bases, leaving 16 bases between the germline ends. Germline CDR1 is LNHDA and CDR2 is SQIVND (reference sequence). CDR3 length: 12 residues.

The count of this clone is one. The V call is TRBV14, the J call TRBJ1-2; 7 bases match TRBD1. V was pared by 1 base and J by 7 bases, with 3 bases of the junction left unmatched. The CDR3 is made up of 13 amino acids. CDR1 and CDR2 from the germline V gene are SGHDN and FVKESK. CDR3 loop: CASSQGGGSGYTF. The CDR3 DNA reads TGTGCCAGCAGCCAAGGAGGGGGCTCTGGCTACACCTTC.

The chain carries TRBV30 and TRBJ2-2; D is uncertain. The V and J ends lost 2 bases and 5 bases respectively, with 6 bases between them. The CDR3 length is 12 residues. CDR1 and CDR2 (germline): GTSNPN, SVGIG (reference sequence). As DNA, the CDR3 is TGTGCCTGGAGTACTGTGACCGGGGAGCTGTTTTTT. Amino acid sequence: CAWSTVTGELFF.

This clone was seen a handful of times. J is TRBJ2-7 and V is TRBV19; possibly TRBD1 for D (5 bases). The CDR3 is made up of 13 amino acids. From germline, CDR1 is LNHDA and CDR2 SQIVND (reference sequence). V lost 5 bases and J 0 bases, leaving 8 bases between the germline ends. CDR3 protein: CASSRQGSYEQYF. The CDR3 DNA is TGTGCCAGTAGTCGGCAGGGCTCCTACGAGCAGTACTTC.

The DNA of the CDR3 is TGTGCCAGCAGGAATAGGGACAATAGCAATCAGCCCCAGCATTTT. Its translation is CASRNRDNSNQPQHF. The gene calls are TRBV2 and TRBJ1-5; D perhaps matches TRBD1 (6 bases). The CDR3 length is 15 residues. Germline V CDR1 and CDR2: SNHLY, FYNNEI. The V end lost 6 bases, the J end lost 0 bases, and 12 bases lay between the germline ends.

This clone was seen a few times. The chain has TRBV2 and TRBJ1-2; possible D gene TRBD1, 6 bases. V lost 2 bases to trimming and J lost 6 bases, with 13 bases between them. This CDR3 contains 14 residues. Germline V gives CDR1 SNHLY, CDR2 FYNNEI. CDR3 amino acids: CASSEKRGTNGYTF. DNA for the CDR3: TGTGCCAGCAGTGAAAAGAGGGGGACAAATGGCTACACCTTC.

This rearrangement joins TRBV6-1 to TRBJ2-2; the match to TRBD1 covers 10 bases. The germline V gene encodes CDR1 MNHNS and CDR2 SASEGT. The CDR3 loop spans 16 amino acids. V dropped 4 bases and J dropped 5; count of bases not matched to a gene: 7. The CDR3 nucleotides read TGTGCCAGCAGTGCTGACAGGGGGCGCGGTACCGGGGAGCTGTTTTTT. It yields the protein CASSADRGRGTGELFF.